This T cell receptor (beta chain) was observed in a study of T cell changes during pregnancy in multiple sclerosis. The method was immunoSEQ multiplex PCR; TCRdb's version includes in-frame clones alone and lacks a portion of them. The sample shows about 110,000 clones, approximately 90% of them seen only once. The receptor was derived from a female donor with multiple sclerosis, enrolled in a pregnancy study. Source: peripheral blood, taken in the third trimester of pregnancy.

In DNA form, the CDR3 reads TGTGCCAGCAGCCCCTCGGCGGCTAGCACAGATACGCAGTATTTT. Its translation: CASSPSAASTDTQYF. The rearrangement uses TRBV7-9 and TRBJ2-3; D unclear. The V gene lost 5 bases and the J gene lost 0 bases, with 12 bases spanning the gap. Germline lookup yields CDR1 SEHNR and CDR2 FQNEAQ (reference sequence). The CDR3 loop spans 15 amino acids. Looking up the rest from reference TRBV7-9 and TRBJ2-3 gives the full variable domain: DTGVSQNPRHKITKRGQNVTFRCDPISEHNRLYWYRQTLGQGPEFLTYFQNEAQLEKSRLLSDRFSAERPKGSFSTLEIQRTEQGDSAMYLCASSPSAASTDTQYFGPGTRLTVL.